The following is a T cell receptor (beta chain) sequence with its context. Sequencing was performed with immunoSEQ multiplex PCR; in TCRdb, only in-frame clones are kept and a portion is missing. The sample contains about 35,000 clones, about 90% of which appear only once. The sample is drawn from a study of T cells in tuberculosis. The time point is: new active TB diagnosis, blood taken before or within 7 days of starting treatment. Included patients were adults of at least 18, HIV-seronegative, South African. On average approximately 100,000 T cells per donor were immunosequenced. The CDR3 is 16 amino acids. Unmatched junction bases numbered 19, after V lost 10 bases and J lost 6 bases. Looked up from germline, CDR1 is ENHRY and CDR2 is SYGVKD.

The material sequenced was PBMCs, taken at tuberculosis diagnosis. The chain is built from TRBV10-3 and TRBJ2-7; TRBD1 matches 9 bases. The sequence was obtained from an adult with tuberculosis. Some clones in this sample may be carry-over from other donors' samples. CDR3 sequence: CATFSPKDRGWGEQYF. The CDR3 DNA follows: TGTGCCACATTTTCTCCCAAGGACAGGGGTTGGGGCGAGCAGTACTTC.